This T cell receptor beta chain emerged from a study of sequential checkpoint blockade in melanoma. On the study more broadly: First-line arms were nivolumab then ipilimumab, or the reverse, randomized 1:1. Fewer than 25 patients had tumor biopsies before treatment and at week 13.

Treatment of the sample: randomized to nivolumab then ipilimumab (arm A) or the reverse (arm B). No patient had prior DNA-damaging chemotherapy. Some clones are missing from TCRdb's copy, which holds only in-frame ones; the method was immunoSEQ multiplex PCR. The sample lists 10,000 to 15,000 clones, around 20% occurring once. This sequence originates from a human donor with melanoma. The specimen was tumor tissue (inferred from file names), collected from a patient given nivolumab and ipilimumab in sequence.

The CDR3 protein is CASSDLGGRTQPFIRNTIYF. The CDR3 DNA reads TGTGCCAGCAGTGATTTAGGGGGACGAACGCAACCCTTTATAAGGAACACCATATATTTT. This chain uses TRBV6-8 with TRBJ1-3, with D maybe TRBD1 (6 bases). This CDR3 spans 20 amino acids. V was cut by 5 bases and J by 7 bases, with 33 bases left in between. The V gene's germline CDR1 is MNHGY and CDR2 SAAAGT.